The sequence of this TCR beta chain was determined in a study of shared clonotypes between healthy human individuals. The authors distributed each subset's genomic DNA evenly over several immunoSEQ plates. Profiling relied on immunoSEQ multiplex PCR, and the TCRdb table lists in-frame clones only, not all of them. The sample gives 400,000 or so clones, roughly 96% of which show up once; less than 0.35% is in the top ten. The receptor comes from a man between 25 and 39 years old in good health. What was sequenced was memory CD8+ T cells sorted from blood. Subset described: CD45RO+ cells pooled with CCR7-negative TemRA cells.

The CDR3: CASSLFGNTIYF. The CDR3 bases are TGTGCCAGCAGCTTATTTGGAAACACCATATATTTT. The chain links TRBV7-9 to TRBJ1-3, with no clear D. CDR1 is SEHNR and CDR2 is FQNEAQ in the germline V gene (reference sequence). The CDR3 covers 12 residues. V lost 2 bases and J lost 3, with 2 bases in between. The variable domain in full, completed from reference TRBV7-9 and TRBJ1-3, reads DTGVSQNPRHKITKRGQNVTFRCDPISEHNRLYWYRQTLGQGPEFLTYFQNEAQLEKSRLLSDRFSAERPKGSFSTLEIQRTEQGDSAMYLCASSLFGNTIYFGEGSWLTVV.